These 8 T cell receptor beta chains share one sample of origin, sequenced in a study of control samples from healthy donors and cancer patients. The assay was immunoSEQ multiplex PCR, and TCRdb's table has in-frame clones only and misses some. The data contain over 150,000 clones, roughly 91% of them singletons. Sample: blood. The source is a man in his late teens or twenties in good health.

DNA for the CDR3: TGCGCCAGCAGCTGGGGCTATGGCTACACCTTC. Encoded protein: CASSWGYGYTF. This rearrangement joins TRBV5-1 to TRBJ1-2, with unresolved D. The CDR3 totals 11 residues. The ends were cut back, 3 bases at V and 4 bases at J, with 4 bases in the middle. Germline V CDR1 and CDR2: SGHRS, YFSETQ.

The CDR3 sequence is CAISDRTGKETQYF. The CDR3 DNA reads as TGTGCCATCAGTGATAGGACAGGGAAAGAGACCCAGTACTTC. The V call is TRBV10-3, the J call TRBJ2-5; 8 nucleotides align to TRBD1. J was trimmed by 3 bases and V by 3 bases; bases with no gene match: 3. The CDR3 consists of 14 residues. CDR1 is ENHRY, CDR2 SYGVKD, per germline.

The chain has TRBV10-3 and TRBJ2-3, with D perhaps matching TRBD2 (5 bases). The CDR3 runs 15 residues. V lost 6 bases and J 2 bases, leaving 15 bases between the germline ends. CDR1 is ENHRY, CDR2 SYGVKD, per germline. The CDR3 loop is CAISPSYRVTDTQYF. DNA of the CDR3: TGTGCCATCAGCCCTAGCTATCGTGTCACAGATACGCAGTATTTT.

The chain is built from TRBV4-1 and TRBJ2-5; tentative D call: TRBD1 (6 bases). Trimming took 0 bases from V and 4 from J, leaving 12 bases between them. Germline CDR1 MGHRA, CDR2 YSYEKL. CDR3 length: 15 residues. The CDR3 DNA sequence: TGCGCCAGCAGCCAAGATCTCAGGGGCACAGAGACCCAGTACTTC. Translating it yields CASSQDLRGTETQYF.

This chain joins TRBV6-6 and TRBJ2-7; 8 nucleotides align to TRBD1. V was clipped by 1 base and J by 5 bases; unmatched bases: 10. Germline V gene data show CDR1 as MNHNY and CDR2 as SVGAGI (reference sequence). The CDR3 runs 16 residues. CDR3 sequence reads: CASSYYGQGASNEQYF. The CDR3 nucleotides read TGTGCCAGCAGTTACTACGGTCAGGGGGCGAGCAACGAGCAGTACTTC.

CDR3 region: CASSLPGADTQYF. The CDR3 DNA follows: TGTGCCAGCAGCTTACCAGGGGCAGATACGCAGTATTTT. The chain uses TRBV7-8 and TRBJ2-3; maybe TRBD1 (6 bases). The CDR3 is made up of 13 amino acids. In germline, CDR1 is SGHVS, CDR2 FQNEAQ. The germline V and J ends were trimmed by 2 bases and 4 bases, with 7 bases remaining between them.

The CDR3 loop reads CASSLPGGQGRELFF. The CDR3 nucleotides read TGCGCCAGCAGCTTGCCGGGGGGCCAAGGAAGGGAGCTGTTTTTT. V gene TRBV5-1 combines with J gene TRBJ2-2; D possibly corresponds to TRBD2 (7 bases). The CDR3 has 15 amino acids. Germline CDR1 reads SGHRS; CDR2 reads YFSETQ. V lost 1 base to trimming and J lost 9 bases, with 16 bases between them.

The genes are TRBV14 and TRBJ2-5, with D maybe TRBD2 (5 bases). This CDR3 spans 15 amino acids. CDR1 and CDR2 from the germline V gene are SGHDN and FVKESK. V lost 1 base and J lost 2, with 11 bases in between. The CDR3 region is CASSQAGKRQETQYF. DNA for the CDR3: TGTGCCAGCAGCCAAGCCGGGAAGCGACAAGAGACCCAGTACTTC.